This note documents a single T cell receptor (beta chain) sequence. The PCR ran on 60 Vbeta and 13 Jbeta primers. TCRdb's table, derived via immunoSEQ multiplex PCR, lists solely in-frame clones and lacks some. The sample records 160,000 or so clones, around nine tenths being singletons. The sample originates from a study of cytomegalovirus exposure and HLA in healthy donors. The CDR3 has 15 amino acids. The V and J ends lost 0 bases and 3 bases respectively, with 12 bases between them. Germline values: CDR1 KGHSH, CDR2 LQKENI. The receptor's source is a woman under 40 in good health and CMV-seronegative. Sequenced material: PBMCs. The chain recombines TRBV18 with TRBJ2-7; unclear D gene. The CDR3 DNA reads as TGTGCCAGCTCACCACCGGCTGGAGCCCTCTACGAGCAGTACTTC. Translation gives CASSPPAGALYEQYF.